This entry concerns a single TCR beta chain. Original data processing: Reference gene primer amplification in the assay estimated nucleated cell counts. Sequencing was performed with immunoSEQ multiplex PCR; in TCRdb, only in-frame clones are kept and a portion is missing. V and J calls plus clone size are reproduced from that table; the DNA served to infer D and trimming. This sample has tens of thousands of clones; around 86% occur once, and the top ten carry about 40%. This specimen comes from a study of blood T cell repertoires in COVID-19. Source material: peripheral blood. The clonotype originates from a man of 80 years or more with acute or convalescent COVID-19.

The DNA for the CDR3 is TGTGCCAGCAGTGGGACAGCAAACTATGGCTACACCTTC. The encoded protein is CASSGTANYGYTF. This chain links TRBV2 with TRBJ1-2; TRBD1 might be the D (6 bases). Between the trimmed V and J ends, which lost 4 bases and 2 bases, there was a span of 8 bases. CDR3 length: 13 residues. Germline lookup yields CDR1 SNHLY and CDR2 FYNNEI.